Below, one T cell receptor (beta chain) is given with its context. MiXCR, run by TCRdb on the PCR reads, gives a single entry per CDR3 protein. Of some 18,000 distinct CDR3 sequences in the sample, under 80% were seen once. These data come from a study of vaccination and CD4 T cells after COVID-19. Study information: Two mRNA vaccine doses were given, either BNT162b2 or mRNA-1273. Taking of post-vaccine samples occurred a median approximately 70 days after dose two (range 14 to 241).

CDR3 length: 16 amino acids. The V gene end was trimmed by 0 bases and the J gene end by 2 bases; junction bases not matched to a gene: 7. CDR1 is DFQATT, CDR2 SNEGSKA, per germline (reference sequence). This receptor was identified in a human donor who had recovered from COVID-19. The source was CD4+ T cells from blood, collected before SARS-CoV-2 vaccination. The V call is TRBV20-1, the J call TRBJ1-5; 7 bases are a match to TRBD1. The CDR3 DNA follows: TGCAGTGCTAGAGATCAACAGGGGCACGGCAATCAGCCCCAGCATTTT. Its translation is CSARDQQGHGNQPQHF.